This is a list of T cell receptor beta chains from one sample in a study of blood T cell repertoires in COVID-19. The protocol was immunoSEQ multiplex PCR, while the TCRdb copy is restricted to in-frame clones and leaves out a portion. Of approximately 300,000 clones listed, under 95% are singletons. Material for sequencing was PBMCs or T cells enriched from blood (not recorded which). The receptors stem from a man aged 55 to 70 who had recovered from COVID-19. CDR3s include the opening cysteine and the closing phenylalanine or tryptophan. A D gene is named only where the DNA matches it firmly. Some rows mark clone size as missing; the rest say once, few, many or name a class of expanded clone.

v_gene: TRBV7-2
j_gene: TRBJ2-7
d_gene: TRBD2
abundance: NA
CDR3aa: CASSPQSGRAGEQYF
CDR3nt: TGTGCCAGCAGCCCACAAAGCGGGAGGGCCGGCGAGCAGTACTTC

v_gene: TRBV5-1
j_gene: TRBJ2-1
d_gene: TRBD2
abundance: NA
CDR3aa: CASRLPGDSGRVRDEQFF
CDR3nt: TGCGCCAGCCGGCTACCCGGGGATAGCGGGAGGGTCCGGGATGAGCAGTTCTTC

v_gene: TRBV11-2
j_gene: TRBJ1-2
d_gene: TRBD1
abundance: NA
CDR3aa: CASSLGYGQAYGYTF
CDR3nt: TGTGCCAGCAGCTTAGGATACGGACAGGCCTATGGCTACACCTTC

v_gene: TRBV6-5
j_gene: TRBJ2-5
d_gene: TRBD1
abundance: NA
CDR3aa: CASSRDREETQYF
CDR3nt: TGTGCCAGCAGTCGGGACAGAGAAGAGACCCAGTACTTC

v_gene: TRBV2
j_gene: TRBJ1-1
d_gene: NA
abundance: NA
CDR3aa: CASKEGLLNTEAFF
CDR3nt: TGTGCCAGCAAAGAGGGACTTCTGAACACTGAAGCTTTCTTT

v_gene: TRBV24-1
j_gene: TRBJ2-5
d_gene: NA
abundance: NA
CDR3aa: CATSDPLLETQYF
CDR3nt: TGTGCCACCAGTGACCCCCTGTTGGAGACCCAGTACTTC

v_gene: TRBV27
j_gene: TRBJ1-5
d_gene: TRBD1
abundance: NA
CDR3aa: CASSFGTGGGNQPQHF
CDR3nt: TGTGCCAGCAGTTTTGGGACAGGGGGCGGCAATCAGCCCCAGCATTTT

v_gene: TRBV7-2
j_gene: TRBJ1-3
d_gene: NA
abundance: once
CDR3aa: CASSSGRGNGNTIYF
CDR3nt: TGTGCCAGCAGCTCTGGTCGGGGTAATGGAAACACCATATATTTT

v_gene: TRBV7-2
j_gene: TRBJ1-1
d_gene: NA
abundance: NA
CDR3aa: CASSLIESSGGPEAFF
CDR3nt: TGTGCCAGCAGCTTAATTGAAAGCTCTGGAGGCCCTGAAGCTTTCTTT

v_gene: TRBV21-1
j_gene: TRBJ2-2
d_gene: NA
abundance: NA
CDR3aa: CASSKSPQPQGQPTGWELFF
CDR3nt: TGTGCCAGCAGCAAATCCCCTCAGCCACAGGGGCAACCCACCGGGTGGGAGCTGTTTTTT

v_gene: TRBV5-1
j_gene: TRBJ2-7
d_gene: TRBD1
abundance: NA
CDR3aa: CASSFDRGYEQYF
CDR3nt: TGCGCCAGCAGCTTTGACAGGGGGTATGAGCAGTACTTC

v_gene: TRBV10-3
j_gene: TRBJ1-6
d_gene: TRBD1
abundance: few
CDR3aa: CAISRRGQGPRMGTSPLHF
CDR3nt: TGTGCCATCAGTCGGCGGGGACAGGGGCCGCGGATGGGAACTTCACCCCTCCACTTT

v_gene: TRBV6-1
j_gene: TRBJ1-6
d_gene: NA
abundance: NA
CDR3aa: CASSLGQHNSPLHF
CDR3nt: TGTGCCAGCAGCCTCGGACAGCATAATTCACCCCTCCACTTT

v_gene: TRBV7-9
j_gene: TRBJ2-1
d_gene: TRBD2
abundance: NA
CDR3aa: CASSFLSGRYNEQFF
CDR3nt: TGTGCCAGCAGCTTTCTTAGCGGGAGGTACAATGAGCAGTTCTTC

v_gene: TRBV28
j_gene: TRBJ2-7
d_gene: NA
abundance: NA
CDR3aa: CASSLGGTDLKEQYF
CDR3nt: TGTGCCAGCAGTTTGGGCGGGACAGACCTTAAAGAGCAGTACTTC